This T cell receptor (beta chain) was obtained from a study of blood T cells in healthy people across ages. Study-level results: TCR beta diversity, measured per million T cells, fell in a roughly linear way with age.

Then a second PCR, running roughly 7 to 12 cycles, was carried out with a sample-barcoded 5' primer and a J-beta primer mix. There were at least 3 million CDR3-containing paired-end reads obtained from each sample. One entry per CDR3 protein results from TCRdb running MiXCR on the 5' RACE reads. This sample has 700,000 to 900,000 distinct CDR3 sequences, with around half found just once. Trimming took 3 bases from V and 6 from J; bases not matched to a gene: 4. The germline gives CDR1 DFQATT, CDR2 SNEGSKA (reference sequence). The CDR3 is made up of 13 amino acids. Concerning this clonotype itself: Its antigen is undetermined.

Roughly 10 milliliters was the volume of peripheral blood drawn from each donor. Material: blood. The sequence derives from a man older than 75 in good health. The chain links TRBV20-1 to TRBJ2-7, with 11 bases matching TRBD1. CDR3 nucleotide sequence: TGCAGTGCTAGCCGAGGGACAGGGGGCGAGCAGTACTTC. This translates into CSASRGTGGEQYF.